The 16 T cell receptor beta chains below all came from one sample that was sequenced in a study of cytomegalovirus exposure and HLA in healthy donors. Vbeta (60) and Jbeta (13) primers were used in the PCR. Data came from immunoSEQ multiplex PCR; TCRdb stores just in-frame clones and leaves some out. Of tens of thousands of clones in the sample, roughly 71% are singletons; the top ten hold approximately 25%. Sequenced sample: PBMCs. The receptors were gathered from a man between 45 and 60 years old in good health and CMV-seropositive.

The count of this clone is one. The rearrangement uses TRBV6-7 and TRBJ2-1; 8 positions agree with TRBD2. TRBV6-7 is classed as an ORF, of uncertain function. The CDR3 has 15 residues. V lost 6 bases to trimming and J lost 8 bases; unmatched junction nucleotides: 12. CDR3 in amino acids: CASRARGGQSHEQFF. The CDR3 coding sequence is TGTGCCAGCAGGGCCCGGGGGGGCCAATCCCATGAGCAGTTCTTC.

The rearrangement links TRBV10-3 to TRBJ2-7, with D tentatively TRBD1 (5 bases). CDR1 is ENHRY, CDR2 SYGVKD, per germline. The CDR3 contains 13 residues. V was pared by 4 bases and J by 4 bases, with 11 bases between. The CDR3 protein is CAISGGTPYEQYF. Here the CDR3 DNA reads TGTGCCATCAGTGGGGGCACCCCTTACGAGCAGTACTTC.

The chain carries TRBV9 and TRBJ1-2; possible D gene TRBD1, 5 bases. The V gene's germline CDR1 is SGDLS and CDR2 YYNGEE. CDR3 length equals 15 residues. V was trimmed by 3 bases and J by 4 bases, leaving 16 bases between them. The CDR3 bases are TGTGCCAGCAGCGCATCAGGGTTTCTAGTCTATGGCTACACCTTC. Protein product: CASSASGFLVYGYTF.

This chain links TRBV6-5 with TRBJ1-4; D uncertain. The V end lost 0 bases, the J end lost 8 bases, and 7 bases lay between the germline ends. Germline V gene lookup returns CDR1 MNHEY and CDR2 SVGAGI. This CDR3 contains 13 residues. The CDR3, as DNA: TGTGCCAGCAGTTACTCATCTTTCGAAAAACTGTTTTTT. Encoded protein: CASSYSSFEKLFF.

The chain is built from TRBV18 and TRBJ2-7; 11 bases map to TRBD1. The trim removed 4 bases at V and 4 bases at J, leaving 6 bases unmatched. The germline CDR1 and CDR2 sequences are KGHSH and LQKENI. The CDR3 extends over 15 amino acids. The CDR3 loop reads CASSLGQGAFYEQYF. CDR3 DNA: TGTGCCAGCTCACTCGGACAGGGGGCTTTTTACGAGCAGTACTTC.

The genes are TRBV27 and TRBJ1-1, with D possibly being TRBD1 (5 bases). The CDR3 length is 15 residues. Germline V lookup: CDR1 MNHEY, CDR2 SMNVEV (reference sequence). The V and J ends lost 6 bases and 3 bases respectively, with 17 bases between them. Here the CDR3 reads CASSITGGAYTEAFF. The CDR3 bases are TGTGCCAGCAGCATAACTGGAGGGGCCTACACTGAAGCTTTCTTT.

V and J are TRBV27 and TRBJ1-2; 10 bases align to TRBD1. Looked up from germline, CDR1 is MNHEY and CDR2 is SMNVEV (reference sequence). The CDR3 totals 15 residues. Trimming removed 4 bases from V and 4 bases from J; junction bases left unmatched: 6. The CDR3 bases are TGTGCCAGCAGTTCCTGGACAGGGGGTGGCTATGGCTACACCTTC. This gives the protein CASSSWTGGGYGYTF.

This clone was found a few times. This chain connects TRBV7-8 to TRBJ1-1, with D maybe TRBD1 (6 bases). The V gene's germline CDR1 is SGHVS and CDR2 FQNEAQ. Trimming cost V 4 bases and J 0 bases, with 18 bases left between them. The CDR3 extends over 17 amino acids. The CDR3 nucleotides read TGTGCCAGCAGCTACCCCCGGGGGGGACATATGAACACTGAAGCTTTCTTT. Its protein product is CASSYPRGGHMNTEAFF. Full variable domain (rest looked up from reference TRBV7-8 and TRBJ1-1): GAGVSQSPRYKVAKRGQDVALRCDPISGHVSLFWYQQALGQGPEFLTYFQNEAQLDKSGLPSDRFFAERPEGSVSTLKIQRTQQEDSAVYLCASSYPRGGHMNTEAFFGQGTRLTVV.

J is TRBJ2-7 and V is TRBV25-1; weak D call: TRBD2 (6 bases). The CDR3 runs to 15 residues. V lost 6 bases and J 6 bases, leaving 21 bases between the germline ends. CDR1 MGHDK and CDR2 SYGVNS come from the germline V gene. The CDR3 here is CASRSLQGGVGEQYF. CDR3 nucleotides: TGTGCCAGCAGAAGTCTCCAGGGAGGCGTAGGCGAGCAGTACTTC.

The gene calls are TRBV4-3 and TRBJ2-3; D gene unclear. V lost 4 bases, J lost 1 base, and 6 bases lay in between. The germline gives CDR1 LGHNA, CDR2 YSLEER. CDR3 size: 13 residues. CDR3 in amino acids: CASSRGGTDTQYF. As DNA, the CDR3 is TGCGCCAGCAGCCGAGGAGGCACAGATACGCAGTATTTT.

V usage is TRBV5-1 and J usage is TRBJ2-2, with 8 bases identical to TRBD2. This CDR3 has 14 amino acids. Germline V gene sequence: CDR1 SGHRS, CDR2 YFSETQ. V lost 4 bases to trimming and J lost 8 bases; unmatched junction nucleotides: 7. CDR3 region: CASSKGLEGGELFF. In DNA form, the CDR3 reads TGCGCCAGCAGCAAGGGACTAGAAGGGGGGGAGCTGTTTTTT.

The chain recombines TRBV10-3 with TRBJ1-1; D is perhaps TRBD1 (6 bases). V was trimmed by 3 bases and J by 1 base, leaving 9 bases between them. Per germline, CDR1 ENHRY and CDR2 SYGVKD. The CDR3 is made up of 14 amino acids. Here the CDR3 reads CAISDGRGNTEAFF. CDR3 sequence (DNA): TGTGCCATCAGTGACGGCAGGGGGAACACTGAAGCTTTCTTT.

The V call is TRBV27, the J call TRBJ1-6, with D perhaps TRBD1 (5 bases). Germline assignment: CDR1 MNHEY and CDR2 SMNVEV (reference sequence). Trimming cost V 2 bases and J 9 bases, with 14 bases left between them. This CDR3 contains 15 residues. CDR3 sequence: CASSLRRQLRSPLHF. The CDR3 nucleotides are TGTGCCAGCAGTTTACGGCGACAGTTACGTTCACCCCTCCACTTT.

The chain has TRBV27 and TRBJ2-5; 9 bases match TRBD1. Germline loops: CDR1 MNHEY, CDR2 SMNVEV (reference sequence). The CDR3 is 14 amino acids. V was clipped by 2 bases and J by 6 bases; unmatched bases: 4. CDR3 bases: TGTGCCAGCAGTTTAGCGGGACAGGGTCAGACCCAGTACTTC. It translates to CASSLAGQGQTQYF.

The J gene is TRBJ2-7, the V gene TRBV10-3; 12 positions match TRBD2. This CDR3 comprises 16 residues. J was trimmed by 3 bases and V by 6 bases; bases with no gene match: 9. Germline V CDR1 and CDR2: ENHRY, SYGVKD. CDR3 in DNA: TGTGCCATCAGGGAGGGGACTAGCGGGTTTTTCTACGAGCAGTACTTC. This gives the protein CAIREGTSGFFYEQYF.

The CDR3 loop reads CAVLMGGLAHYGYTF. CDR3 DNA: TGTGCCGTCCTAATGGGAGGACTGGCCCACTATGGCTACACCTTC. V usage is TRBV28 and J usage is TRBJ1-2; D gene unclear. The CDR3 covers 15 residues. Per the germline V gene, CDR1 is MDHEN and CDR2 is SYDVKM. Between the trimmed V and J ends, which lost 11 bases and 3 bases, there was a span of 22 bases.